This T cell receptor (beta chain) was profiled in a study of cytomegalovirus exposure and HLA in healthy donors (dated by TCRdb to 2015 to 2018). About the full investigation: According to a later analysis, the roughly 120 validation repertoires were produced on the same platform as the roughly 600 repertoires of the first cohort. The study aimed to test whether cataloging public T cell receptors could reveal signatures of past pathogen exposure. Along with the approximately 670-subject first cohort, a separate validation cohort of roughly 110 different subjects was used. The study combined high-throughput TCR immunosequencing, statistical association of individual TCRs with disease status, and machine learning to predict cytomegalovirus infection status.

This clone was seen just once. Its antigen is not yet known. No base quality information exists; no much larger clone differs at one position. Taken from the germline V gene, the CDR1 and CDR2 loops are SQVTM and ANQGSEA. The CDR3 sequence holds 13 residues, the cysteine and phenylalanine included. CDR3 DNA is the only sequence kept; it has 39 bases, read in frame from the first base. Trimming takes 2 bases off V and 10 bases off J; junction bases not matched to a gene: 7. To prepare the library, the immunoSEQ multiplex PCR assay was applied. Per the authors' processing: A statistical classification framework was built to diagnose cytomegalovirus status from the catalog of TCR beta chain sequences. TCRdb took this table from immuneACCESS and kept in-frame rearrangements with V and J called. Such tables lack part of the clones; where checked against another copy, unresolved V genes explain under half of the gap, and the rest is unexplained. V and J calls plus clone size are reproduced from that table; the DNA served to infer D and trimming. In all, the sample holds approximately 140,000 clones, and more than 75% of those were seen once. The ten largest clones add up to roughly 9.4% of the sample.

Study-wide findings and limitations: The classifier was reported to diagnose cytomegalovirus status with high specificity and sensitivity in both the original and validation cohorts. It was suggested by the authors that the approach could potentially be generalized to other disease states and immunological phenotypes. A later analysis had no HLA typing for the validation cohort, so co-occurrence there was scored across all 110 or so repertoires. Subsequent analysis determined that TCRs grouped into clusters in the first cohort also showed a tendency toward co-occurrence across the 120 or so validation repertoires, and 94% of cluster scores exceeded 0. The study listed 150 to 200 TCR beta chains as associated with cytomegalovirus. In vitro tests confirmed that a few of the cytomegalovirus-associated TCR beta chains recognize cytomegalovirus antigens. Most TCR sequences were seen in very few donors, while some public TCRs were found in many individuals.

Donors formed part of the validation cohort, which comprised 95 to 150 subjects and was distinct from the first cohort of roughly 600 subjects. The sequence joins TRBV29-1 to TRBJ2-1, with 8 bases in between that match TRBD2. This sequence was found in a man aged 18 to 29 in good health and CMV-seropositive. The source material was PBMCs. This receptor has the CDR3 CSVELAGIGEQFF. The DNA is TGCAGCGTTGAACTAGCGGGTATTGGGGAGCAGTTCTTC.